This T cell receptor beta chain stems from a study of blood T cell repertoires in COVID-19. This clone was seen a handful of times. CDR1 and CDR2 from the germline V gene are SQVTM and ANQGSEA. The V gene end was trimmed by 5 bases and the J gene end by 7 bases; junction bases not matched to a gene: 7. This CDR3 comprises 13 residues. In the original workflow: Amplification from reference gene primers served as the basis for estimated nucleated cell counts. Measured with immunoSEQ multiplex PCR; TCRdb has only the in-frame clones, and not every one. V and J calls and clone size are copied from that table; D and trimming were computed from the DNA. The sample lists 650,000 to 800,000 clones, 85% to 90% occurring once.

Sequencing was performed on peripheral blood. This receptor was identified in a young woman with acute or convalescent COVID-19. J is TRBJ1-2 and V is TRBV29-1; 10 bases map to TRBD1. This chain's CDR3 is CSVTDRGFTGYTF. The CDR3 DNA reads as TGCAGCGTTACGGACAGGGGGTTTACTGGCTACACCTTC.